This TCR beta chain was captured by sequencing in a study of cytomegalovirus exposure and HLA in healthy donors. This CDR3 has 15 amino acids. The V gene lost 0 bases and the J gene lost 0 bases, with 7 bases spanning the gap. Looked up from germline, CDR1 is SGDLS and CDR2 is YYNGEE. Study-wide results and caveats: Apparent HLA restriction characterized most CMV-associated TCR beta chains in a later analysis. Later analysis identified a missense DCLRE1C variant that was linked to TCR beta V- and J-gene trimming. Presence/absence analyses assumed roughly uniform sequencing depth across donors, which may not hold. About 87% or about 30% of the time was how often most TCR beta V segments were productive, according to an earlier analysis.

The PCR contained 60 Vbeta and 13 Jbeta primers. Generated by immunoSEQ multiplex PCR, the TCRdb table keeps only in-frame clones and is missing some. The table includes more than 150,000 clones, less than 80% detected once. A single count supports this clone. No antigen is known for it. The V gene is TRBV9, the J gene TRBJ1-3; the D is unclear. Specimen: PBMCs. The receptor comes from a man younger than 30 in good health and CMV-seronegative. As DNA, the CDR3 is TGTGCCAGCAGCGTAGCTGCACACTCTGGAAACACCATATATTTT. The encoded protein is CASSVAAHSGNTIYF.